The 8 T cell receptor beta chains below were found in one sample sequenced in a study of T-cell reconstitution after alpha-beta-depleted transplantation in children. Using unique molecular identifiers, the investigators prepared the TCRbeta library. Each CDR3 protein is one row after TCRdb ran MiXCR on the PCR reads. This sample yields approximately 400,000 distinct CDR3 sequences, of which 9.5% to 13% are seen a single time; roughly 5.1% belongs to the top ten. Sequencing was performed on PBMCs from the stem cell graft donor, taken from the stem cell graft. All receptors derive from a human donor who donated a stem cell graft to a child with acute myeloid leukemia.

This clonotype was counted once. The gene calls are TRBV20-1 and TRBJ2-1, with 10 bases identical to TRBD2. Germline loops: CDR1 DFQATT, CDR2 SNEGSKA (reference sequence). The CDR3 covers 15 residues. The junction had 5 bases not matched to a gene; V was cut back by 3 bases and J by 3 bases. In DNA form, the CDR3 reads TGCAGTGCTAGGGTAGCGGGGGGTAACTACAATGAGCAGTTCTTC. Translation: CSARVAGGNYNEQFF.

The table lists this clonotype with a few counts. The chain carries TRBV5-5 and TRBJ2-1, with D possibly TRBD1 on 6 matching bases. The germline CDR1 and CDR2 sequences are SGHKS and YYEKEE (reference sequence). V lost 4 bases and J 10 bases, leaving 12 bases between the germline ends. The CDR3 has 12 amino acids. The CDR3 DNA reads TGTGCCAGCAGCGCACTAGGGGGAGAGCAGTTCTTC. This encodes CASSALGGEQFF. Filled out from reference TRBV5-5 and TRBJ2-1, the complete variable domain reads DAGVTQSPTHLIKTRGQQVTLRCSPISGHKSVSWYQQVLGQGPQFIFQYYEKEERGRGNFPDRFSARQFPNYSSELNVNALLLGDSALYLCASSALGGEQFFGPGTRLTVL.

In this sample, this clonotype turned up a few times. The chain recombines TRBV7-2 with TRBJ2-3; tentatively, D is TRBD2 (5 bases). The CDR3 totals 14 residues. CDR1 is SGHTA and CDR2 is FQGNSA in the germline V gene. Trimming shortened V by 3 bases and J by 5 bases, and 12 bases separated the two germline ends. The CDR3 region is CASSFSGSGDTQYF. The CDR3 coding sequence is TGTGCCAGCAGCTTTTCGGGGTCCGGAGATACGCAGTATTTT.

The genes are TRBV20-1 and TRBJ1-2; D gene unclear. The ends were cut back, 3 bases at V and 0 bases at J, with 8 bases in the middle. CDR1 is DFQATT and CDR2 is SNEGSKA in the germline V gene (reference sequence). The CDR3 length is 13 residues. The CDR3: CSASWLANYGYTF. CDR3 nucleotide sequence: TGCAGTGCTAGTTGGCTAGCTAACTATGGCTACACCTTC.

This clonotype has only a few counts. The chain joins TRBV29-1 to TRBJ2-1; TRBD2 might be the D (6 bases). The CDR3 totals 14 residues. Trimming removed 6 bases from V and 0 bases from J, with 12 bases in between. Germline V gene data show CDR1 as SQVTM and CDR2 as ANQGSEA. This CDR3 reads CSVPPGSSYNEQFF. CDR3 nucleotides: TGCAGCGTCCCCCCCGGGAGCTCCTACAATGAGCAGTTCTTC.

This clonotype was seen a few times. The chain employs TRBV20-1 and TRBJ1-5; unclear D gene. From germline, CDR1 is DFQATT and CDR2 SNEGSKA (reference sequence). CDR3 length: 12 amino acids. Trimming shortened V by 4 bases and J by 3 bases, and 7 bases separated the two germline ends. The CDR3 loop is CSANQANQPQHF. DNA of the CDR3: TGCAGTGCTAATCAGGCCAATCAGCCCCAGCATTTT.

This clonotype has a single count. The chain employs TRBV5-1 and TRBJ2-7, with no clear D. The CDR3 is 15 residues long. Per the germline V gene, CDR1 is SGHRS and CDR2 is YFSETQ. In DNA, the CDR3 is TGCGGCAGCAGCTCAGGTGGGATCCCCTCCTACGAGCAGTACGTC. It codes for CGSSSGGIPSYEQYV.

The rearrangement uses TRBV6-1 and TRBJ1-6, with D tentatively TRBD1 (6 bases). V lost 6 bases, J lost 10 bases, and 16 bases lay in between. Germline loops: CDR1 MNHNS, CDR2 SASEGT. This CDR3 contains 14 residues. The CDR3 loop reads CASRELNGGSPLHF. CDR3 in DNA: TGTGCCAGCAGGGAACTGAATGGGGGCTCACCCCTCCACTTT.